One T cell receptor (beta chain) is described in this entry. The antigen it recognizes is unknown. No much larger clone exists at a distance of one base, and base qualities are not known. Donors were healthy HIV-negative adults with no recently reported acute infections or vaccinations. All donors were Caucasian adults living in Nashville, Tennessee, USA. Magnetic negative selection was used to enrich CD4+ T cells, after which naive cells were positively selected on CD45RA and the negative fraction became the memory subset. Blood was collected by leukapheresis, and PBMCs were isolated by Ficoll-Histopaque density gradient centrifugation and then cryopreserved in liquid nitrogen vapor phase. Analytical flow cytometry was used to check the purity and quantity of every magnetically sorted T cell population. Genomic DNA was isolated from each sorted fraction and quantified by UV absorbance on a Nanodrop 2000c.

The CDR3 has 15 amino acids, counting the end cysteine and phenylalanine. Only CDR3 DNA remains: 45 bases, in frame from the first base. Compared with germline, V lacks 4 bases and J lacks 5 bases; bases without a gene match: 9. CDR1 SGHDT and CDR2 YYEEEE were looked up in the germline V gene. This entry is derived from a study of shared clonotypes between healthy human individuals (dated by TCRdb to about 2020). In the study overall: The cohort comprised a couple of women and a few men aged 18 to 49 years. For each donor, three plates each were used for CD4 naive and CD4 memory, two plates were used for CD8 naive, and one plate was used for CD8 memory. To estimate repertoire size and how much clonotype sharing occurs between individuals, the study deeply sequenced the blood TCR repertoires of several healthy adults. Libraries were prepared and TCR repertoires were sequenced by different laboratories using diverse techniques, in order to increase sequencing depth and limit assay-specific biases. Per donor, leukapheresis produced somewhere between about 0.9 and 10 billion PBMCs. Overall results and qualifications from the work: Across a few donors, approximately 4.6% of naive CD4, around 3.3% of naive CD8, 2.3% of memory CD4, and 0.3% to 0.45% of memory CD8 clonotypes were shared. Incomplete sequencing was indicated by rarefaction of sorted-subset datasets, despite the large sequencing depth. Because the study included a small number of donors, the genetic and exposure-history diversity represented was limited. Compared with non-shared clonotypes, the clonotypes found in all four sorted-subset donors had higher generation probabilities. Pairwise subsampling indicated that sequencing depth was expected to affect the degree of clonotype sharing among donors. Sampling was restricted to blood, and TCR repertoires in tissues likely differ from the TCR repertoires found in blood. Estimated clonotype richness was generally larger for naive than for memory subsets.

Using the deep immunoSEQ assay, multiplex PCR amplified TCR CDR3 regions from genomic DNA. Extracted genomic DNA from each cell subset was distributed evenly across all wells of several immunoSEQ 96-well plates, and each plate was treated as a replicate. For sorted subsets, around 0.2 ug genomic DNA, equal to 30,000 to 35,000 T cell genomes, was loaded into each replicate PCR. The purified libraries were quantified using a Qubit 3.0 fluorometer, sized with a Bioanalyzer 2100, and then quantified again using the KAPA Library Quantification kit. Each immunoSEQ 96-well plate was sequenced on its own single-read 150-cycle Illumina NextSeq 550 flow cell. Under the source paper's analysis protocol: Because only junctional sequences without quality scores were contained in the immunoSEQ output, filtering matching that applied to full-length reads could not be performed. Sequences were annotated with PyIR, a Python wrapper for IgBLAST v1.9, and V/J genes and CDR3 were assigned using IMGT germline references. Reads with weak V/J assignments (E-value above 1e-6), missing CDR3, stop codons, out-of-frame junctions, or ambiguous translated residues were removed. V3J clonotypes were defined as sequences sharing an identical inferred V gene, J gene, and CDR3 amino acid sequence. The percentage overlap between two repertoires was calculated by dividing the number of shared unique clonotypes by the size of the smaller repertoire. Repertoire richness was assessed with RTK rarefaction, the Chao1 estimator, and Recon v2.1 estimates of unobserved clonotypes. Generation probabilities were computed with OLGA for all TCRbeta clonotypes obtained by the gDNA method from several donors. TCRdb mirrors the immuneACCESS table, restricted to in-frame sequences. Some clones are absent from its copies; in checked studies, under half trace to an unresolved V gene, and the reason for the others is unknown. Clone size and the V and J calls come from that table; the DNA yielded D and trimming. A total of about 1 million clones appear in this sample, 70% to 80% of them only once. The ten largest clones capture approximately 0.5% of the sample.

The sample taken for sequencing was memory CD4+ T cells from PBMCs. The sample's cell subset or site, from its label and the paper: CD45RA-negative fraction. The clonotype was recovered from a man between 18 and 35 years old in good health. Some clones in this sample may be carry-over from other donors' samples. This chain is built from TRBV5-6 and TRBJ2-5; TRBD2 matches 9 bases in the middle. The bases read TGTGCCAGCAGCCCCGGGACTAGCTCCACGGAGACCCAGTACTTC. Translated, it gives CASSPGTSSTETQYF. Where the CDR3 stops, the reference TRBV5-6 and TRBJ2-5 genes take over; the full variable domain is DAGVTQSPTHLIKTRGQQVTLRCSPKSGHDTVSWYQQALGQGPQFIFQYYEEEERQRGNFPDRFSGHQFPNYSSELNVNALLLGDSALYLCASSPGTSSTETQYFGPGTRLLVL.